Below are 23 T cell receptor beta chains sequenced from a single sample in a study of cytomegalovirus exposure and HLA in healthy donors. In the PCR, 60 Vbeta and 13 Jbeta primers were used. Measured with immunoSEQ multiplex PCR; TCRdb has only the in-frame clones, and not every one. The sample table sets out 45,000 to 60,000 clones. The sample taken for sequencing was PBMCs. These receptor sequences come from a male donor in good health and CMV-seronegative.

This chain joins TRBV7-9 and TRBJ2-7; D is perhaps TRBD1 (6 bases). Per the germline V gene, CDR1 is SEHNR and CDR2 is FQNEAQ (reference sequence). V lost 4 bases and J 0 bases, leaving 10 bases between the germline ends. The CDR3 spans 14 residues. The CDR3 DNA sequence: TGTGCCAGCAGCTCGGACAGAAGCTCCTACGAGCAGTACTTC. The encoded protein is CASSSDRSSYEQYF.

The chain has TRBV27 and TRBJ1-1, with 7 bases that match TRBD1. This CDR3 is built from 13 residues. V was pared by 5 bases and J by 4 bases, with 4 bases of the junction left unmatched. Germline-derived CDR1 and CDR2 are MNHEY and SMNVEV (reference sequence). CDR3 in amino acids: CASSPGQTTEAFF. The CDR3 DNA sequence: TGTGCCAGCAGTCCGGGACAGACCACTGAAGCTTTCTTT.

The chain recombines TRBV9 with TRBJ1-1; D unclear. Per the germline V gene, CDR1 is SGDLS and CDR2 is YYNGEE. V lost 2 bases, J lost 3 bases, and 11 bases lay in between. CDR3 length equals 14 residues. CDR3 nucleotide sequence: TGTGCCAGCAGCGTGAATAGCGGAGACACTGAAGCTTTCTTT. Its translation: CASSVNSGDTEAFF. The full variable domain, rest sourced from reference TRBV9 and TRBJ1-1, is DSGVTQTPKHLITATGQRVTLRCSPRSGDLSVYWYQQSLDQGLQFLIQYYNGEERAKGNILERFSAQQFPDLHSELNLSSLELGDSALYFCASSVNSGDTEAFFGQGTRLTVV.

The chain joins TRBV30 to TRBJ1-4, with TRBD1 as a possible D gene (5 bases). The CDR3 has 13 residues. V was trimmed by 5 bases and J by 8 bases, leaving 15 bases between them. Germline V gives CDR1 GTSNPN, CDR2 SVGIG (reference sequence). The CDR3 reads CAWSLVKGEKLFF. CDR3 DNA sequence: TGTGCCTGGTCTCTGGTAAAGGGGGAAAAACTGTTTTTT.

V is TRBV19 and J is TRBJ1-2; a possible D gene is TRBD1 (5 bases). CDR1 LNHDA and CDR2 SQIVND come from the germline V gene (reference sequence). The CDR3 spans 16 residues. Between the trimmed V and J ends, which lost 3 bases and 4 bases, there was a span of 18 bases. CDR3 amino acids: CASSIGAGQSIYGYTF. Here the CDR3 DNA reads TGTGCCAGTAGTATTGGGGCAGGGCAAAGTATCTATGGCTACACCTTC.

The V gene is TRBV4-2, the J gene TRBJ2-3, with 9 bases matching TRBD2. Losses at the gene ends were 4 bases for V and 4 bases for J; bases not matched to a gene: 6. The CDR3 has 15 residues. Germline CDR1 LGHNA, CDR2 YNFKEQ. The CDR3 reads CASSLGAGGADTQYF. The CDR3 DNA follows: TGTGCCAGCAGCCTCGGAGCGGGGGGCGCAGATACGCAGTATTTT.

This sequence joins TRBV7-9 and TRBJ1-2; 9 nucleotides align to TRBD1. Germline V CDR1 and CDR2: SEHNR, FQNEAQ (reference sequence). The trim removed 1 base at V and 8 bases at J, leaving 5 bases unmatched. CDR3 length: 14 residues. CDR3 loop: CASSLGTGVEGYTF. CDR3 DNA: TGTGCCAGCAGCTTAGGGACAGGGGTTGAAGGCTACACCTTC.

The CDR3 here is CASSEYPANTGELFF. CDR3 bases: TGTGCCAGCAGTGAATATCCCGCGAACACCGGGGAGCTGTTTTTT. The chain joins TRBV25-1 to TRBJ2-2; D gene ambiguous. V lost 0 bases to trimming and J lost 0 bases, with 5 bases between them. The CDR3 sequence is 15 residues long. The germline gives CDR1 MGHDK, CDR2 SYGVNS.

Here the CDR3 DNA reads TGTGCCAGTAGTATTCCTCCCGGGGAGCTGTTTTTT. As protein: CASSIPPGELFF. The V gene is TRBV19, the J gene TRBJ2-2; D gene uncertain. The V gene lost 3 bases and the J gene lost 6 bases, with 5 bases spanning the gap. CDR1 is LNHDA, CDR2 SQIVND, per germline (reference sequence). There are 12 residues in the CDR3.

This chain connects TRBV5-6 to TRBJ1-2; 7 nucleotides line up with TRBD1. Germline CDR1 SGHDT, CDR2 YYEEEE. V was pared by 4 bases and J by 6 bases, with 9 bases of the junction left unmatched. This CDR3 region has 14 residues. The CDR3 DNA follows: TGTGCCAGCAGCCTGGGACAGTACTCAGATGGCTACACCTTC. This codes for CASSLGQYSDGYTF.

V is TRBV6-1 and J is TRBJ1-2, with TRBD1 matching over 8 bases. CDR1 and CDR2 (germline): MNHNS, SASEGT. V dropped 4 bases and J dropped 3; count of bases not matched to a gene: 4. The CDR3 runs to 14 residues. The CDR3 DNA sequence: TGTGCCAGCAGTGTGGGACAGGAGTACTATGGCTACACCTTC. It translates to CASSVGQEYYGYTF.

This chain joins TRBV6-5 and TRBJ2-1; 7 bases line up with TRBD1. Germline CDR1 is MNHEY and CDR2 is SVGAGI. This CDR3 contains 15 residues. After removal of 5 bases from V and 4 bases from J, the junction contained 8 bases not matched to a gene. The CDR3 DNA reads as TGTGCCAGCAGTCGCCGGACAGGACTTTACAATGAGCAGTTCTTC. Its protein product is CASSRRTGLYNEQFF.

This sequence joins TRBV25-1 and TRBJ1-1; D gene unclear. CDR3 length: 15 amino acids. Trimming removed 8 bases from V and 1 base from J, with 17 bases in between. Germline CDR1 and CDR2: MGHDK and SYGVNS. CDR3 sequence reads: CASGIEGWGNTEAFF. The CDR3 nucleotides are TGTGCCAGCGGAATAGAGGGATGGGGGAACACTGAAGCTTTCTTT.

The rearrangement links TRBV5-1 to TRBJ1-6; TRBD1 aligns across 7 bases. This CDR3 contains 17 residues. The V and J ends lost 2 bases and 7 bases, in that order; junction bases with no gene match: 12. Germline-derived CDR1 and CDR2 are SGHRS and YFSETQ. Here the CDR3 DNA reads TGCGCCAGCAGCTTCAAGACAATAGGGGGCGGGAATTCACCCCTCCACTTT. This sequence encodes CASSFKTIGGGNSPLHF.

CDR3 region: CASSSEGYLWGYTF. DNA for the CDR3: TGTGCCAGCAGCTCGGAGGGATACCTATGGGGCTACACCTTC. V gene TRBV5-6 combines with J gene TRBJ1-2; no clear D. Trimming removed 3 bases at V and 8 bases at J, with 17 bases between. This CDR3 has 14 amino acids. Germline V lookup: CDR1 SGHDT, CDR2 YYEEEE. The full variable domain, completed using reference TRBV5-6 and TRBJ1-2, is DAGVTQSPTHLIKTRGQQVTLRCSPKSGHDTVSWYQQALGQGPQFIFQYYEEEERQRGNFPDRFSGHQFPNYSSELNVNALLLGDSALYLCASSSEGYLWGYTFGSGTRLTVV.

J is TRBJ1-4 and V is TRBV2; TRBD1 matches 12 bases. This CDR3 contains 17 residues. In germline, CDR1 is SNHLY, CDR2 FYNNEI. V was clipped by 8 bases and J by 5 bases; unmatched bases: 12. The CDR3 bases are TGTGCCAGCCGACTTTTCGGGACAGGGGGCGGGAATGAAAAACTGTTTTTT. As protein: CASRLFGTGGGNEKLFF.

J is TRBJ1-1 and V is TRBV5-6; 7 nucleotides line up with TRBD1. The V gene end was trimmed by 3 bases and the J gene end by 4 bases; junction bases not matched to a gene: 12. From germline, CDR1 is SGHDT and CDR2 YYEEEE. This CDR3 region has 16 residues. The CDR3 region is CASSWGEGASGTEAFF. The CDR3 region has the DNA TGTGCCAGCAGCTGGGGTGAGGGGGCCTCGGGCACTGAAGCTTTCTTT. Full variable domain (missing parts from reference TRBV5-6 and TRBJ1-1): DAGVTQSPTHLIKTRGQQVTLRCSPKSGHDTVSWYQQALGQGPQFIFQYYEEEERQRGNFPDRFSGHQFPNYSSELNVNALLLGDSALYLCASSWGEGASGTEAFFGQGTRLTVV.

The J gene is TRBJ1-1, the V gene TRBV4-3, with TRBD1 matching over 9 bases. Per germline, CDR1 LGHNA and CDR2 YSLEER. The CDR3 length is 14 residues. Germline trimming cut 1 base from V and 11 bases from J; bases unmatched to any gene: 8. CDR3 residues: CASSQVTGGASAFF. As DNA, the CDR3 is TGCGCCAGCAGCCAAGTTACAGGGGGCGCATCGGCTTTCTTT.

The V gene is TRBV5-1, the J gene TRBJ2-1; tentatively, D is TRBD2 (6 bases). Germline CDR1 reads SGHRS; CDR2 reads YFSETQ. V dropped 0 bases and J dropped 6 bases, with 10 bases sitting between them. The CDR3 spans 14 residues. In DNA form, the CDR3 reads TGCGCCAGCAGCTTGGGAACTAGCCCCAATGAGCAGTTCTTC. As protein: CASSLGTSPNEQFF.

CDR3 protein: CASSPTGEHGYTF. For the CDR3, the DNA is TGTGCCAGCAGCCCGACAGGGGAGCACGGCTACACCTTC. The rearrangement uses TRBV7-9 and TRBJ1-2; 8 bases line up with TRBD1. The V segment lost 5 bases and the J segment 8 bases; nucleotides outside the gene matches: 7. The CDR3 is 13 amino acids. Germline V gives CDR1 SEHNR, CDR2 FQNEAQ (reference sequence).

V is TRBV4-1 and J is TRBJ2-3; the match to TRBD2 covers 12 bases. The CDR3 spans 17 residues. V dropped 1 base and J dropped 0; count of bases not matched to a gene: 2. Germline V gene data show CDR1 as MGHRA and CDR2 as YSYEKL. In nucleotides, the CDR3 is TGCGCCAGCAGCCAAGCGCTAGCGGGGGGGAGCACAGATACGCAGTATTTT. It specifies CASSQALAGGSTDTQYF.

The rearrangement links TRBV19 to TRBJ2-7, with 9 bases aligning to TRBD2. Germline CDR1 is LNHDA and CDR2 is SQIVND (reference sequence). The CDR3 spans 15 residues. Losses at the gene ends were 3 bases for V and 6 bases for J; bases not matched to a gene: 9. CDR3 residues: CASSMGLASSGEQYF. In DNA form, the CDR3 reads TGTGCCAGTAGTATGGGACTAGCCTCTTCGGGCGAGCAGTACTTC.

The chain is built from TRBV29-1 and TRBJ2-7; 7 nucleotides align to TRBD2. V trimming: 4 bases; J trimming: 3 bases; junction bases outside the gene matches: 6. CDR3 length: 13 amino acids. CDR1 is SQVTM, CDR2 ANQGSEA, per germline. The chain's CDR3 is CSVGGGRFYEQYF. The CDR3 bases are TGCAGCGTTGGGGGGGGTAGATTCTACGAGCAGTACTTC.